One sample yielded the 5 T cell receptor beta chains listed below, sequenced in a study of shared clonotypes between healthy human individuals. The assay was immunoSEQ multiplex PCR, and TCRdb's table has in-frame clones only and misses some. The sample holds over a million clones, around 98.5% seen once. Material: naive CD4+ T cells sorted from blood. As for subset: CD45RA+ positively selected. All receptors derive from a man aged 25 to 40 in good health.

The chain recombines TRBV5-1 with TRBJ2-7, with TRBD1 as a possible D gene (6 bases). The CDR3 length is 16 residues. V was clipped by 5 bases and J by 0 bases, with 18 bases between them. Per germline, CDR1 SGHRS and CDR2 YFSETQ. CDR3 nucleotide sequence: TGCGCCAGCAGTAGATTAGGACAGAAAATCTCCTACGAGCAGTACTTC. It is translated as CASSRLGQKISYEQYF.

V is TRBV28 and J is TRBJ2-7, with 7 bases identical to TRBD2. The junction had 12 bases not matched to a gene; V was cut back by 11 bases and J by 2 bases. Germline CDR1 MDHEN, CDR2 SYDVKM. The CDR3 extends over 14 amino acids. In nucleotides, the CDR3 is TGTGCCCTAACACGAAGCGGGACGCCCTACGAGCAGTACTTC. Translation: CALTRSGTPYEQYF.

This clone was seen once. Relative to the germline gene, one junction end is altered; a read error may explain this. The chain is built from TRBV28 and TRBJ1-2; TRBD1 aligns across 9 bases. CDR1 and CDR2 (germline): MDHEN, SYDVKM. This CDR3 has 12 amino acids. CDR3 in amino acids: CASSGQGNKPGF. CDR3 coding DNA: TGTGCCAGCTCGGGACAGGGAAATAAGCCGGGCTTC.

The chain employs TRBV30 and TRBJ1-2; 9 bases fit TRBD1. Germline lookup yields CDR1 GTSNPN and CDR2 SVGIG (reference sequence). There are 18 residues in the CDR3. V trimming: 3 bases; J trimming: 9 bases; junction bases outside the gene matches: 23. The CDR3 coding sequence is TGTGCCTGGAGCCGCCCGGGGACAGGGACGGGTTTTGGTATGCGCTACACCTTC. Protein sequence: CAWSRPGTGTGFGMRYTF.

This clone appeared once. V usage is TRBV7-3 and J usage is TRBJ2-3; D may be TRBD2 (6 bases). The CDR3 runs to 16 residues. Germline values: CDR1 SGHTA, CDR2 FQGTGA. V was cut by 5 bases and J by 4 bases, with 19 bases left in between. The CDR3 is CASSQMGLREADTQYF. The CDR3 nucleotides are TGTGCCAGCAGCCAGATGGGACTCAGGGAGGCAGATACGCAGTATTTT. Based on the CDR3 plus reference TRBV7-3 and TRBJ2-3, the full variable domain is GAGVSQTPSNKVTEKGKYVELRCDPISGHTALYWYRQSLGQGPEFLIYFQGTGAADDSGLPNDRFFAVRPEGSVSTLKIQRTERGDSAVYLCASSQMGLREADTQYFGPGTRLTVL.